The source of this T cell receptor beta chain is a study of cytomegalovirus exposure and HLA in healthy donors. Study findings and constraints: TCR clusters originating in the first cohort tended to co-occur in the 120 validation repertoires, according to a later analysis.

As regards this clone: Its antigen remains unknown.

Germline CDR1 MGHDK, CDR2 SYGVNS. Losses at the gene ends were 8 bases for V and 5 bases for J; bases not matched to a gene: 9. The CDR3 length is 14 residues. TCRdb keeps only in-frame clones here, not all; method: immunoSEQ multiplex PCR. Of 170,000 or so clones in the sample, approximately 84% were seen once. The chain recombines TRBV25-1 with TRBJ1-5; 7 nucleotides align to TRBD1. Source material: PBMCs. The TCR originated in a woman younger than 35 in good health and CMV-seropositive. This CDR3 reads CASAGTATYQPQHF. The DNA for the CDR3 is TGTGCCAGCGCCGGGACAGCGACCTATCAGCCCCAGCATTTT.